The 8 T cell receptor beta chains reported below all come from one sample, sequenced in a study of blood T cell repertoires in COVID-19. The method was immunoSEQ multiplex PCR; TCRdb's version includes in-frame clones alone and lacks a portion of them. The data hold about 210,000 clones, with 65% to 90% observed a single time. Material: PBMCs or T cells enriched from blood (not recorded which). The source is a woman in her 40s with acute COVID-19.

Only a few counts were recorded for this clone. The chain links TRBV2 to TRBJ1-1, with no clear D. The germline V gene encodes CDR1 SNHLY and CDR2 FYNNEI. V gave up 6 bases and J gave up 3 bases, with 8 bases separating them. This CDR3 spans 12 amino acids. The CDR3 sequence is CASSASDTEAFF. The DNA for the CDR3 is TGTGCCAGCAGCGCCTCGGACACTGAAGCTTTCTTT.

This chain joins TRBV9 and TRBJ2-7; D not certain. V was pared by 0 bases and J by 2 bases, with 6 bases between. Germline V gives CDR1 SGDLS, CDR2 YYNGEE. The CDR3 consists of 13 residues. DNA for the CDR3: TGTGCCAGCAGCGTAGTAACAGCCTACGAGCAGTACTTC. Protein product: CASSVVTAYEQYF.

V gene TRBV4-1 combines with J gene TRBJ2-3; TRBD1 aligns across 10 bases. J lost 4 bases, V lost 7 bases, and 8 bases had no gene match. Germline V gene lookup returns CDR1 MGHRA and CDR2 YSYEKL. This CDR3 region has 15 residues. Written as DNA, the CDR3 is TGCGCCAGCAACTGGGGGACAGGGGTCCCAGATACGCAGTATTTT. This gives the protein CASNWGTGVPDTQYF.

The V gene is TRBV10-3, the J gene TRBJ2-5; 7 positions agree with TRBD1. Trimming removed 6 bases from V and 5 bases from J; junction bases left unmatched: 6. The germline V gene has CDR1 ENHRY and CDR2 SYGVKD. This CDR3 spans 13 amino acids. The CDR3 DNA follows: TGTGCCATCAGCGCTGACAGGGCGGAGACCCAGTACTTC. Amino acid sequence: CAISADRAETQYF.

The chain is built from TRBV28 and TRBJ1-5; D is perhaps TRBD1 (5 bases). V gave up 6 bases and J gave up 4 bases, with 16 bases separating them. Germline CDR1 and CDR2: MDHEN and SYDVKM. This CDR3 region has 15 residues. The CDR3 nucleotides read TGTGCCAGCAGACTTGGGGCCAGAGCAAATCAGCCCCAGCATTTT. Protein sequence: CASRLGARANQPQHF.

The V and J genes are TRBV5-1 and TRBJ1-2, with 11 bases aligning to TRBD1. There are 17 residues in the CDR3. From germline, CDR1 is SGHRS and CDR2 YFSETQ. Trimming removed 2 bases from V and 4 bases from J; junction bases left unmatched: 10. CDR3 residues: CASSFLDRGLGFYGYTF. The DNA for the CDR3 is TGCGCCAGCAGCTTCTTGGACAGGGGGCTAGGCTTCTATGGCTACACCTTC.

The rearrangement joins TRBV28 to TRBJ2-1, with 13 bases that match TRBD2. Germline CDR1 MDHEN, CDR2 SYDVKM. With 7 bases clipped from V and 9 bases from J, the junction kept 9 bases outside the gene matches. The CDR3 is 15 residues long. The CDR3 DNA follows: TGTGCCAGCACCTCCGGGACTAGCGGGAAGGGTGAGCAGTTCTTC. It codes for CASTSGTSGKGEQFF. The full variable domain, in which reference TRBV28 and TRBJ2-1 provide the parts outside the CDR3, is DVKVTQSSRYLVKRTGEKVFLECVQDMDHENMFWYRQDPGLGLRLIYFSYDVKMKEKGDIPEGYSVSREKKERFSLILESASTNQTSMYLCASTSGTSGKGEQFFGPGTRLTVL.

The rearrangement uses TRBV7-2 and TRBJ2-1, with 12 bases that match TRBD2. Germline V CDR1 and CDR2: SGHTA, FQGNSA. V dropped 5 bases and J dropped 7; count of bases not matched to a gene: 9. This CDR3 has 16 residues. In DNA form, the CDR3 reads TGTGCCAGCAGCGAATCTAGCGGGAGGGCCGGGAATGAGCAGTTCTTC. It specifies CASSESSGRAGNEQFF.